The rows below give T cell receptor beta chains drawn from one sample of a study of CD8 T cells in ankylosing spondylitis. TCRdb recomputed calls from the 5' RACE reads with MiXCR, one row per CDR3 protein. This table holds under 450,000 distinct CDR3 sequences, 20% to 25% found once. The source material was blood, either unsorted or a sorted T cell fraction (not recorded which). The origin of the receptors is a male donor with ankylosing spondylitis or in good health (not recorded which). CDR3s include the opening cysteine and the closing phenylalanine or tryptophan. Each record gives: D gene, V gene, clone size, J gene, CDR3 DNA, CDR3 protein. A D gene is named only where the DNA matches it firmly. Not every row has a clone size; where given, it reads once, few, many or a size class.

NA	TRBV20-1	NA	TRBJ1-1	TGCAGTGCTAGTTTCAGGCGACTGTCCACTGAAGCTTTCTTT	CSASFRRLSTEAFF
NA	TRBV18	NA	TRBJ2-5	TGTGCCAGCTCACCATCATTCCGAGGGGATTTCCAAGAGACCCAGTACTTC	CASSPSFRGDFQETQYF
NA	TRBV7-6	few	TRBJ1-5	TGTGCCAGCAGCGCCGGGGGATTTCAGCCCCAGCATTTT	CASSAGGFQPQHF
NA	TRBV20-1	NA	TRBJ1-2	TGCAGTGCTACAGGGTCTCAATATGGCTACACCTTC	CSATGSQYGYTF
TRBD1	TRBV12-3/TRBV12-4	few	TRBJ1-1	TGTGCCAGCAGTTTAACAGGGGTGAGCACTGAAGCTTTCTTT	CASSLTGVSTEAFF
TRBD1	TRBV9	NA	TRBJ2-5	TGTGCCAGCAGCGCAGGGGAGTGGGACAGTGGAGAGACCCAGTACTTC	CASSAGEWDSGETQYF
NA	TRBV20-1	NA	TRBJ2-7	TGCAGTGCTAGAGGGAAGTCGGGACTGTTGGCCTACGAGCAGTACTTC	CSARGKSGLLAYEQYF
NA	TRBV2	once	TRBJ1-6	TGTGCCAGCGAGGGAATGGCCCTCCACTTT	CASEGMALHF
NA	TRBV12-3/TRBV12-4	NA	TRBJ1-4	TGTGCCAGCAGTTTTCAGGACAGTAATGAAAAACTGTTTTTT	CASSFQDSNEKLFF
NA	TRBV20-1	few	TRBJ2-7	TGCAGTGCTAGACCCCGGGACGGATCCTACGAGCAGTACTTC	CSARPRDGSYEQYF
NA	TRBV29-1	few	TRBJ2-1	TGCAGCGTTGGTCGATCCTCCTACAATGAGCAGTTCTTC	CSVGRSSYNEQFF
TRBD2	TRBV2	NA	TRBJ2-3	TGTGCCAGCAGCGAAGCGGGCGGGGGTTCAGATACGCAGTATTTT	CASSEAGGGSDTQYF
TRBD1	TRBV24-1	NA	TRBJ2-7	TGTGCCACCAGTGATATCACAGGGGACGAGCAGTACTTC	CATSDITGDEQYF
TRBD1	TRBV7-9	NA	TRBJ1-2	TGTGCCAGCAGCCCTCCGGGACAGGGGTATGGCTACACCTTC	CASSPPGQGYGYTF
NA	TRBV30	NA	TRBJ2-7	TGTGCCTGGAGCTTTGGGGCAGGACCCTACGAGCAGTACTTC	CAWSFGAGPYEQYF
NA	TRBV20-1	NA	TRBJ2-3	TGCAGTCGGCCCTCAGCTCCTAGCACAGATACGCAGTATTTT	CSRPSAPSTDTQYF
NA	TRBV12-3/TRBV12-4	NA	TRBJ2-1	TGTGCCAGCGTCAGGGGGGGCAATGAGCAGTTCTTC	CASVRGGNEQFF
NA	TRBV27	NA	TRBJ2-7	TGTGCCAGCAGTTATAGGGCTACCTACGAGCAGTACTTC	CASSYRATYEQYF
TRBD1	TRBV29-1	few	TRBJ2-7	TGCAGCGTTGAACCCCGGGACAGACCCTACGAGCAGTACTTC	CSVEPRDRPYEQYF